The 18 T cell receptor beta chains below all came from one sample that was sequenced in a study of T-cell reconstitution after alpha-beta-depleted transplantation in children. Researchers prepared the TCRbeta library using unique molecular identifiers, the study reports. TCRdb passed the PCR reads through MiXCR, listing each CDR3 protein once. The sample yields 200,000 to 250,000 distinct CDR3 sequences, approximately 11% seen once. The starting material was PBMCs, obtained before TCRalphabeta/CD19-depleted stem cell transplant. The receptors stem from a child in the first two years of life with acute myeloid leukemia, due to receive a stem cell transplant.

There are a few counts of this clonotype. This chain links TRBV12-3 or TRBV12-4 with TRBJ1-5; no definite D call. Trimming shortened V by 6 bases and J by 4 bases, and 13 bases separated the two germline ends. This CDR3 spans 14 amino acids. The chain's CDR3 is CASSTGSQNQPQHF. The CDR3 DNA follows: TGTGCCAGCAGCACCGGGAGCCAGAATCAGCCCCAGCATTTT.

This clonotype was seen a handful of times. CDR3 protein: CASSPHGIPAGTYNEQFF. The CDR3 coding sequence is TGTGCCAGCAGCCCCCACGGAATACCAGCGGGTACCTACAATGAGCAGTTCTTC. The J gene is TRBJ2-1, the V gene TRBV7-7, with D perhaps matching TRBD2 (6 bases). The V gene lost 5 bases and the J gene lost 2 bases, with 22 bases spanning the gap. This CDR3 contains 18 residues. Germline V gene data show CDR1 as SSHAT and CDR2 as FNYEAQ (reference sequence).

The table lists this clonotype with many counts. This chain uses TRBV9 with TRBJ2-3, with D tentatively TRBD2 (6 bases). This CDR3 is 16 amino acids long. Trimming pared 2 bases from V and 0 bases from J, leaving 13 bases between. The germline CDR1 and CDR2 sequences are SGDLS and YYNGEE. CDR3 in DNA: TGTGCCAGCAGCGTTTCCCCGGGACTCAGCACAGATACGCAGTATTTT. It yields the protein CASSVSPGLSTDTQYF.

As to this clonotype: One base away lies a much larger clone, so this may be a sequencing read error. The V call is TRBV20-1, the J call TRBJ1-2, with D possibly matching TRBD1 (5 bases). The germline V gene has CDR1 DFQATT and CDR2 SNEGSKA (reference sequence). CDR3 size: 12 residues. V dropped 6 bases and J dropped 4 bases, with 12 bases sitting between them. In DNA, the CDR3 is TGCAGTGCAAGCCCAAGGGGCTATGGCTACACCTTC. Protein product: CSASPRGYGYTF.

This clonotype was picked up many times. The chain links TRBV5-1 to TRBJ2-2; D tentatively fits TRBD1 or TRBD2 (6 bases each). With 4 bases removed from V and 0 bases from J, the gap between germline ends came to 10 bases. The CDR3 has 15 residues. The germline V gene has CDR1 SGHRS and CDR2 YFSETQ. CDR3 DNA sequence: TGCGCCAGCAGCGCGGGACATGCGAACACCGGGGAGCTGTTTTTT. This gives the protein CASSAGHANTGELFF.

There are many counts of this clonotype. The chain links TRBV11-2 to TRBJ1-3, with a weak D call TRBD1 (6 bases). Trimming cost V 7 bases and J 0 bases, with 13 bases left between them. Germline loops: CDR1 SGHAT, CDR2 FQNNGV. The CDR3 covers 15 residues. Written as DNA, the CDR3 is TGTGCCAGCACCCAAGGACAGATCTCTGGAAACACCATATATTTT. The encoded protein is CASTQGQISGNTIYF.

The sample holds many counts of this clonotype. The chain employs TRBV20-1 and TRBJ2-1, with TRBD2 identical over 7 bases. The CDR3 totals 12 residues. Germline lookup yields CDR1 DFQATT and CDR2 SNEGSKA (reference sequence). Germline trimming cut 6 bases from V and 11 bases from J; bases unmatched to any gene: 10. For the CDR3, the DNA is TGCAGTGCCCAGCGGGACCTAATGAAGCAGTTCTTC. Translation: CSAQRDLMKQFF.

This clonotype has ten or more counts. V is TRBV20-1 and J is TRBJ1-5; D perhaps matches TRBD1 (6 bases). The CDR3 is 13 residues long. V lost 3 bases and J lost 2, with 8 bases in between. Germline-derived CDR1 and CDR2 are DFQATT and SNEGSKA (reference sequence). This chain's CDR3 is CSASRGGNQPQHF. The DNA for the CDR3 is TGCAGTGCTAGTAGGGGGGGCAATCAGCCCCAGCATTTT.

The chain employs TRBV6-2 or TRBV6-3 and TRBJ2-1, with D perhaps matching TRBD1 or TRBD2 (5 bases each). The CDR3 runs to 17 residues. Germline CDR1 MNHEY, CDR2 SVGEGT. V was shortened by 7 bases and J by 8 bases, with 27 bases between the two germline ends. CDR3 nucleotide sequence: TGTGCCAGCACCTCCCCGGCTGACGGGGCGCGGATCGATGAGCAGTTCTTC. It translates to CASTSPADGARIDEQFF.

This clonotype was counted between two and nine times. This chain links TRBV11-2 with TRBJ2-7; 10 positions agree with TRBD2. V lost 5 bases, J lost 2 bases, and 12 bases stayed unmatched. This CDR3 region has 17 residues. CDR1 is SGHAT and CDR2 is FQNNGV in the germline V gene. CDR3 protein: CASSLNRPGLAPYEQYF. The DNA of the CDR3 is TGTGCCAGCAGCCTTAACAGACCGGGACTAGCGCCCTACGAGCAGTACTTC.

This clonotype was seen ten or more times. The chain couples TRBV9 to TRBJ2-1; D not certain. Trimming removed 1 base from V and 2 bases from J, with 13 bases in between. The CDR3 is made up of 16 amino acids. Germline-derived CDR1 and CDR2 are SGDLS and YYNGEE. CDR3: CASSVRPQETYNEQFF. The CDR3 region has the DNA TGTGCCAGCAGCGTACGGCCCCAAGAGACCTACAATGAGCAGTTCTTC. Full variable domain (rest looked up from reference TRBV9 and TRBJ2-1): DSGVTQTPKHLITATGQRVTLRCSPRSGDLSVYWYQQSLDQGLQFLIQYYNGEERAKGNILERFSAQQFPDLHSELNLSSLELGDSALYFCASSVRPQETYNEQFFGPGTRLTVL.

This clonotype was recorded at least ten times. V is TRBV10-3 and J is TRBJ2-3; 10 nucleotides match TRBD2. After removal of 3 bases from V and 4 bases from J, the junction contained 4 bases not matched to a gene. Germline CDR1 ENHRY, CDR2 SYGVKD. The CDR3 is made up of 15 amino acids. This chain's CDR3 is CAISDPSGRADTQYF. The CDR3 DNA is TGTGCCATCAGTGACCCCAGCGGGAGGGCAGATACGCAGTATTTT.

This clonotype showed up many times. The chain employs TRBV5-6 and TRBJ2-2; the D is unclear. The germline V gene has CDR1 SGHDT and CDR2 YYEEEE. Trimming took off 8 bases at V and 6 bases at J, with 5 bases between the two ends. The CDR3 has 10 amino acids. CDR3 nucleotide sequence: TGTGCCAGAGGGTCCGGGGAGCTGTTTTTT. It codes for CARGSGELFF.

This clonotype was counted many times. J is TRBJ2-3 and V is TRBV18; D is perhaps TRBD2 (5 bases). Germline V gives CDR1 KGHSH, CDR2 LQKENI. CDR3 length: 13 amino acids. The V end lost 7 bases, the J end lost 0 bases, and 8 bases lay between the germline ends. The DNA for the CDR3 is TGTGCCAGCTGGGAGACGAGCACAGATACGCAGTATTTT. Protein: CASWETSTDTQYF.

As for this clonotype: The junction differs from germline at one of its ends, possibly a read error. The chain uses TRBV28 and TRBJ2-1; the D gene is possibly TRBD1 (6 bases). CDR1 and CDR2 from the germline V gene are MDHEN and SYDVKM. This CDR3 contains 14 residues. CDR3 protein: CASTWTAKYNEQFF. The CDR3 DNA sequence: TGTGCCAGCACCTGGACAGCAAAATACAATGAGCAGTTTTTC.

The sample holds many counts of this clonotype. This rearrangement joins TRBV20-1 to TRBJ1-5; TRBD1 is a possible D gene (6 bases). Deletions cut 5 bases from V and 10 bases from J, with 12 bases between. CDR1 DFQATT and CDR2 SNEGSKA come from the germline V gene (reference sequence). The CDR3 has 11 residues. DNA for the CDR3: TGCAGTGCTCGGGGGCCAGGTCCCCAGCATTTT. Amino acids: CSARGPGPQHF.

This clonotype was seen ten or more times. CDR3 loop: CASSPDTPYEQYF. CDR3 DNA sequence: TGTGCCAGCAGCCCGGACACACCCTACGAGCAGTACTTC. The V call is TRBV6-1, the J call TRBJ2-7; perhaps TRBD1 as D (5 bases). The CDR3 is 13 residues long. CDR1 and CDR2 from the germline V gene are MNHNS and SASEGT. V was pared by 6 bases and J by 2 bases, with 11 bases between.

There are many counts of this clonotype. This chain joins TRBV10-3 and TRBJ1-5, with 7 bases matching TRBD1. Trimming took 8 bases from V and 2 from J; bases not matched to a gene: 3. Germline V gene sequence: CDR1 ENHRY, CDR2 SYGVKD. This CDR3 comprises 13 residues. CDR3: CAIGTGGNQPQHF. The DNA of the CDR3 is TGTGCCATCGGTACAGGGGGCAATCAGCCCCAGCATTTT.